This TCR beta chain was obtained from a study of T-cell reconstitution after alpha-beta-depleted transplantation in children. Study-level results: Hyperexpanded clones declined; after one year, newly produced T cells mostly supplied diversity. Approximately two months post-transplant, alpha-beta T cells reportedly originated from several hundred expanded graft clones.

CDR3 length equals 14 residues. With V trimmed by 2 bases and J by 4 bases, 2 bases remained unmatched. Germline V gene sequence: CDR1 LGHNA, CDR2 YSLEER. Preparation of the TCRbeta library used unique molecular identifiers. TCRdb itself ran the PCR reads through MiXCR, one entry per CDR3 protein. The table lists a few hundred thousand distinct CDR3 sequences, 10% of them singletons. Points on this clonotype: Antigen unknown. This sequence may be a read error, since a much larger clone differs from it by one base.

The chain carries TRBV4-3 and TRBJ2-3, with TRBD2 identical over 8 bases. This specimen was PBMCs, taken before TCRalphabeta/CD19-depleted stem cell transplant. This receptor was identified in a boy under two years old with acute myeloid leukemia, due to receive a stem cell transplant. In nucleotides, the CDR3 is TGCGCCAGCAGCCAACGGGGGGGGGCAGATACGCAGTATTTT. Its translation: CASSQRGGADTQYF.